The rows below give T cell receptor beta chains drawn from one sample of a study of T cell responses to AZD1222 COVID-19 vaccine. This table comes from immunoSEQ multiplex PCR, and its TCRdb copy is limited to in-frame clones, with some not included. The sample yields fewer than 130,000 clones, around 94% seen once. Specimen: peripheral blood, collected on day 0 of AZD1222 vaccination. All receptors come from an adult in good health. Each CDR3 is given with its conserved first and last residue. The D gene is left open where the match is weak. Not all rows give a size; the values are once, few, many and, for expanded clones, a class.

D gene: TRBD1
J gene: TRBJ2-1
clone size: .
V gene: TRBV9
CDR3 DNA: TGTGCCAGCAACAGGGTGGGGACAGGGGTTGGTGAGCAGTTCTTC
CDR3 protein: CASNRVGTGVGEQFF

D gene: .
J gene: TRBJ1-1
clone size: .
V gene: TRBV12-3/TRBV12-4
CDR3 DNA: TGTGCCAGCAGTTTAAGAGGCGAGGACCTGTGG
CDR3 protein: CASSLRGEDLW

D gene: .
J gene: TRBJ1-6
clone size: .
V gene: TRBV19
CDR3 DNA: TGTGCCAGTAGTAACAGACCGCCCTCACCCCTCCACTTT
CDR3 protein: CASSNRPPSPLHF

D gene: TRBD1
J gene: TRBJ1-5
clone size: .
V gene: TRBV30
CDR3 DNA: TGTGCCTGGGGATACAGGGGTGGTCAGCCCCAGCATTTT
CDR3 protein: CAWGYRGGQPQHF

D gene: .
J gene: TRBJ1-1
clone size: .
V gene: TRBV7-9
CDR3 DNA: TGTGCCAGCAGCTTAGCGCAGGGGCACACTGAAGCTTTCTTT
CDR3 protein: CASSLAQGHTEAFF

D gene: TRBD1
J gene: TRBJ1-2
clone size: .
V gene: TRBV12-5
CDR3 DNA: TGTGCTAGTGGTTCCGACGGACAGGGGTATGGCTACACCTTC
CDR3 protein: CASGSDGQGYGYTF

D gene: .
J gene: TRBJ2-5
clone size: .
V gene: TRBV5-1
CDR3 DNA: TGCGCCAGCAGCTTGGACCTAGAGACCCAGTACTTC
CDR3 protein: CASSLDLETQYF

D gene: .
J gene: TRBJ2-1
clone size: .
V gene: TRBV15
CDR3 DNA: TGTGCCACCAGCAGGGACCCCGGGACTCCACACGAGCAGTTCTTC
CDR3 protein: CATSRDPGTPHEQFF

D gene: .
J gene: TRBJ1-1
clone size: .
V gene: TRBV19
CDR3 DNA: TGTGCCAGTAGGGAACCGAGTTGGGCCACTGAAGCTTTCTTT
CDR3 protein: CASREPSWATEAFF

D gene: .
J gene: TRBJ2-2
clone size: .
V gene: TRBV6-6
CDR3 DNA: TGTGCCAGTGGCTTAGGGGCCGGGGAGCTGTTTTTT
CDR3 protein: CASGLGAGELFF

D gene: .
J gene: TRBJ1-1
clone size: .
V gene: TRBV3-1/TRBV3-2
CDR3 DNA: TGTGCCAGCAGCCAAGTATTTCGACAGAACGACGCTGAAGCTTTCTTT
CDR3 protein: CASSQVFRQNDAEAFF

D gene: TRBD1
J gene: TRBJ2-5
clone size: .
V gene: TRBV23-1
CDR3 DNA: TGCGCCAGCATCCGACCCCCGGGACAGGGAAAGGAGGGTCGAGAGACCCAGTACTTC
CDR3 protein: CASIRPPGQGKEGRETQYF

D gene: .
J gene: TRBJ2-5
clone size: .
V gene: TRBV27
CDR3 DNA: TGTGCCAGCAGTCTAACAGGTCCAGAGACCCAGTACTTC
CDR3 protein: CASSLTGPETQYF

D gene: .
J gene: TRBJ1-5
clone size: .
V gene: TRBV6-4
CDR3 DNA: TGTGCCAGCAGTGACAGTGTGGGACAGCCCCAGCATTTT
CDR3 protein: CASSDSVGQPQHF

D gene: .
J gene: TRBJ2-3
clone size: .
V gene: TRBV2
CDR3 DNA: TGTGCCAGCAATGGCCAGAGCACAGATACGCAGTATTTT
CDR3 protein: CASNGQSTDTQYF

D gene: .
J gene: TRBJ2-3
clone size: .
V gene: TRBV6-2/TRBV6-3
CDR3 DNA: TGTGCCAGCAGTTCCGACTACACAGATACGCAGTATTTT
CDR3 protein: CASSSDYTDTQYF

D gene: .
J gene: TRBJ1-2
clone size: few
V gene: TRBV5-4
CDR3 DNA: TGTGCCAGCAGCTTGGTTCAGGGGAACTATGGCTACACCTTC
CDR3 protein: CASSLVQGNYGYTF

D gene: TRBD1
J gene: TRBJ1-6
clone size: .
V gene: TRBV4-3
CDR3 DNA: TGCGCCAGCAGCCAAGATTTGGGACAGGGAAATTCACCCCTCCACTTT
CDR3 protein: CASSQDLGQGNSPLHF

D gene: .
J gene: TRBJ1-5
clone size: .
V gene: TRBV7-9
CDR3 DNA: TGTGCCAGCAGCCCCAACCTTAGTGGGGAGGCCCAGCATTTT
CDR3 protein: CASSPNLSGEAQHF

D gene: .
J gene: TRBJ2-7
clone size: .
V gene: TRBV5-5
CDR3 DNA: TGTGCCAGCAGCTTGCTTGGGGCCTACGAGCAGTACTTC
CDR3 protein: CASSLLGAYEQYF

D gene: .
J gene: TRBJ2-2
clone size: .
V gene: TRBV7-3
CDR3 DNA: TGTGCCAGCAGCCTTATCCCAGGGGCGGCAACCGGGGAGCTGTTTTTT
CDR3 protein: CASSLIPGAATGELFF

D gene: TRBD2
J gene: TRBJ2-2
clone size: .
V gene: TRBV27
CDR3 DNA: TGTGCCACCACTACGGCGGGGGGGCGCGCCACCGGGGAGCTGTTTTTT
CDR3 protein: CATTTAGGRATGELFF

D gene: TRBD2
J gene: TRBJ2-1
clone size: .
V gene: TRBV9
CDR3 DNA: TGTGCCAGCAGCGCTAGCGGGAGGGCCTGGGATGAGCAGTTCTTC
CDR3 protein: CASSASGRAWDEQFF

D gene: .
J gene: TRBJ1-2
clone size: .
V gene: TRBV5-1
CDR3 DNA: TGCGCCAGCAGCTCGGACACGGACTATGGCTACACCTTC
CDR3 protein: CASSSDTDYGYTF

D gene: .
J gene: TRBJ1-5
clone size: .
V gene: TRBV10-2
CDR3 DNA: TGCGCCAGCAGTGAGCTGGATAGCAATCAGCCCCAGCATTTT
CDR3 protein: CASSELDSNQPQHF

D gene: .
J gene: TRBJ1-1
clone size: .
V gene: TRBV19
CDR3 DNA: TGTGCCAGTAGGGAGTGGGCCCCGAACACTGAAGCTTTCTTT
CDR3 protein: CASREWAPNTEAFF

D gene: .
J gene: TRBJ2-1
clone size: .
V gene: TRBV3-1/TRBV3-2
CDR3 DNA: TGTGCCAGCAGCCCTCAACTCGAGGAGCAGTTCTTC
CDR3 protein: CASSPQLEEQFF

D gene: .
J gene: TRBJ1-3
clone size: .
V gene: TRBV7-6
CDR3 DNA: TGTGCCAGCAAAGGAGCGAGCTCTGGAAACACCATATATTTT
CDR3 protein: CASKGASSGNTIYF

D gene: .
J gene: TRBJ1-1
clone size: .
V gene: TRBV7-3
CDR3 DNA: TGTGCCAGCAGCTTATTGTGGGGGCGAGGGACTGAAGCTTTCTTT
CDR3 protein: CASSLLWGRGTEAFF

D gene: .
J gene: TRBJ1-1
clone size: .
V gene: TRBV7-6
CDR3 DNA: TGTGCCAGCAGCCAAGAGACAGGAGTGAACACTGAAGCTTTCTTT
CDR3 protein: CASSQETGVNTEAFF

D gene: TRBD1
J gene: TRBJ1-6
clone size: .
V gene: TRBV6-1
CDR3 DNA: TGTGCCAGCAGTGAAAGCGGACAGGGAGGCTCACCCCTCCACTTT
CDR3 protein: CASSESGQGGSPLHF

D gene: .
J gene: TRBJ1-1
clone size: once
V gene: TRBV21-1
CDR3 DNA: TGTGCCAGCAGCAACAACAGGGTTTGCGAAGCTTTTTTT
CDR3 protein: CASSNNRVCEAFF

D gene: .
J gene: TRBJ1-1
clone size: few
V gene: TRBV19
CDR3 DNA: TGTGGGGCAGGGGTCGGGGTGAACACTGAAGCTTTCTTT
CDR3 protein: CGAGVGVNTEAFF

D gene: TRBD1
J gene: TRBJ1-5
clone size: .
V gene: TRBV7-9
CDR3 DNA: TGTGCCAGCAGCTTAGGACAGGGGGAAGGTCAGCCCCAGCATTTT
CDR3 protein: CASSLGQGEGQPQHF

D gene: .
J gene: TRBJ1-5
clone size: .
V gene: TRBV6-2/TRBV6-3
CDR3 DNA: TGTGCCAGCAGCTCAGGGACGGTCTCGGGGCAGCCCCAGCATTTT
CDR3 protein: CASSSGTVSGQPQHF

D gene: .
J gene: TRBJ1-5
clone size: .
V gene: TRBV2
CDR3 DNA: TGTGCCAGCAGTGACGGTTCGCAGCCCCAGCATTTT
CDR3 protein: CASSDGSQPQHF

D gene: .
J gene: TRBJ1-2
clone size: .
V gene: TRBV11-2
CDR3 DNA: TGTGCCAGCAGCTTAGAGATGCAACCGGGACGACGAACCTTAAACTATGGCTACACCTTC
CDR3 protein: CASSLEMQPGRRTLNYGYTF

D gene: .
J gene: TRBJ2-7
clone size: .
V gene: TRBV5-4
CDR3 DNA: TGTGCCAGCAGGCACGGGACGGACTACGAGCAGTACTTC
CDR3 protein: CASRHGTDYEQYF

D gene: .
J gene: TRBJ1-5
clone size: .
V gene: TRBV27
CDR3 DNA: TGTGCCAGCAGCCCGCCTGGCCAGCCCCAGCATTTT
CDR3 protein: CASSPPGQPQHF

D gene: .
J gene: TRBJ2-1
clone size: .
V gene: TRBV10-1
CDR3 DNA: TGCGCCAGCAGTGAGGTCCCGGGAGCGCAGTTCTTC
CDR3 protein: CASSEVPGAQFF

D gene: TRBD1
J gene: TRBJ1-2
clone size: .
V gene: TRBV12-3/TRBV12-4
CDR3 DNA: TGTGCCAGCACCAATACAGGGGACGGCTACACCTTC
CDR3 protein: CASTNTGDGYTF

D gene: .
J gene: TRBJ2-3
clone size: once
V gene: TRBV29-1
CDR3 DNA: TGCAGCGTTGAAGAAGATACGCAGTATTTT
CDR3 protein: CSVEEDTQYF

D gene: .
J gene: TRBJ1-1
clone size: .
V gene: TRBV11-2
CDR3 DNA: TGTGCCAGCAGCATCATGACGGGGAACACTGAAGCTTTCTTT
CDR3 protein: CASSIMTGNTEAFF